The sequence of this TCR beta chain was determined in a study of blood T cell repertoires in COVID-19. Looking at the study overall: Sample material is recorded as cDNA or gDNA derived from T cells, B-cell-depleted T cells, or PBMCs.

This clone was counted a single time. Libraries were prepared by immunoSEQ multiplex PCR; TCRdb keeps only in-frame clonotypes and omits some of them. The sample includes approximately 89,000 clones, approximately 92% seen only once; the top ten take around 6%. This TCR came from a woman between 55 and 75 years old with active COVID-19. Sequenced material: peripheral blood.

The CDR3, as DNA: TGTGCCAGTAGATCACCTCCTCCCCCAGGGGGGAGCTACAATCAGCCCCAGCATTTT. This encodes CASRSPPPPGGSYNQPQHF. The V and J genes are TRBV19 and TRBJ1-5; TRBD1 matches at 7 bases. CDR1 LNHDA and CDR2 SQIVND come from the germline V gene (reference sequence). V shed 6 bases, J shed 3 bases, and the junction held 20 bases outside the gene matches. This CDR3 comprises 19 residues.